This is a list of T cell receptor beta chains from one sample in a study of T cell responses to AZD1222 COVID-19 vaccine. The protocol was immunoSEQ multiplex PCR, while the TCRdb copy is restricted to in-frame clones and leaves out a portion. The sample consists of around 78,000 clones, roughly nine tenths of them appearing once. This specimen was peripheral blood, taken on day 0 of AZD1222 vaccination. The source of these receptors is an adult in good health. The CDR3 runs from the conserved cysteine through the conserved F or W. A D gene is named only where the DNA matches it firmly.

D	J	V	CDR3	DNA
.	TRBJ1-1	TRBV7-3	CASSLMDRSTEAFF	TGTGCCAGCAGCTTAATGGACCGCAGCACTGAAGCTTTCTTT
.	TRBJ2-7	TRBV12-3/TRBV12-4	CASSGFSYEQYF	TGTGCCAGCAGTGGGTTCTCCTACGAGCAGTACTTC
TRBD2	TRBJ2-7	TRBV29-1	CSAGRGYEQYF	TGCAGCGCTGGGCGGGGGTACGAGCAGTACTTC
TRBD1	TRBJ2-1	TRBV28	CASSLRQGATRDEQFF	TGTGCCAGCAGTTTAAGACAGGGGGCGACACGTGATGAGCAGTTCTTC
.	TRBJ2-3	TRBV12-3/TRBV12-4	CASSLAADTQYF	TGTGCCAGCAGTTTAGCCGCAGATACGCAGTATTTT
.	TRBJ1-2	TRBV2	CASSDLQDVGGYTF	TGTGCCAGCAGTGACCTACAGGACGTAGGTGGCTACACCTTC
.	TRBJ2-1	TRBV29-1	CSVNYNEQFF	TGCAGCGTAAACTACAATGAGCAGTTCTTC
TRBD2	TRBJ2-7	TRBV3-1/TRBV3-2	CASSPRGSGRSYEQYF	TGTGCCAGCAGCCCCAGGGGCAGCGGGAGATCCTACGAGCAGTACTTC
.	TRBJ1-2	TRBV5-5	CASSSEGSNGYTF	TGTGCCAGCAGCTCGGAGGGGTCAAATGGCTACACCTTC
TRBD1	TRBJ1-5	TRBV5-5	CASSISGGGQPQHF	TGTGCCAGCAGTATATCAGGGGGCGGACAGCCCCAGCATTTT
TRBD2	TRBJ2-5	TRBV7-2	CAGGSSGRYQETQYF	TGTGCCGGGGGCTCTAGCGGGAGGTACCAAGAGACCCAGTACTTC
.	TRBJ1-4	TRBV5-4	CASSLNTGDEKLFF	TGTGCCAGCAGCTTGAATACCGGGGATGAAAAACTGTTTTTT
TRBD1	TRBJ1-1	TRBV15	CATSLGDSNTEAFF	TGTGCCACCAGCTTGGGGGACAGCAACACTGAAGCTTTCTTT
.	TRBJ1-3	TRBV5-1	CASSLDAPPGNTIYF	TGCGCCAGCAGCTTGGATGCCCCCCCTGGAAACACCATATATTTT
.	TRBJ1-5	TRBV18	CASSPTGTSNQPQHF	TGTGCCAGCTCACCTACCGGGACTAGCAATCAGCCCCAGCATTTT
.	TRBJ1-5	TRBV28	CASSSIRLSQPQHF	TGTGCCAGCAGTTCGATACGCCTCTCCCAGCCCCAGCATTTT
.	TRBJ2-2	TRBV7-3	CASSSLDNTGELFF	TGTGCCAGCAGTTCACTCGATAACACCGGGGAGCTGTTTTTT
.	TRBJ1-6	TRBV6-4	CARIQDGYDNSPLHF	TGTGCCAGGATCCAAGACGGGTATGATAATTCACCCCTCCACTTT
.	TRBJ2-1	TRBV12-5	CASTESYNEQFF	TGTGCTAGTACAGAGTCCTACAATGAGCAGTTCTTC
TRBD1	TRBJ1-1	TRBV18	CASQDREDTEAFF	TGTGCCAGCCAGGACAGGGAGGACACTGAAGCTTTCTTT
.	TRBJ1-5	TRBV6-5	CASSSGSRGKDQPQHF	TGTGCCAGCAGTTCAGGTAGCAGGGGAAAGGATCAGCCCCAGCATTTT
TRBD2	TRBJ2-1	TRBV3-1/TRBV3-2	CASSQEGGLAGDKDEQFF	TGTGCCAGCAGCCAAGAAGGAGGACTAGCGGGAGATAAGGATGAGCAGTTCTTC
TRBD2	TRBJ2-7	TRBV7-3	CASSLSPDGGFQYF	TGTGCCAGCAGCTTATCACCCGACGGGGGGTTTCAGTACTTC
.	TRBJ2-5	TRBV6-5	CASRRQGIQETQYF	TGTGCCAGCAGACGCCAAGGAATCCAAGAGACCCAGTACTTC